The 5 T cell receptor beta chains reported below all come from one sample, sequenced in a study of T-cell reconstitution after alpha-beta-depleted transplantation in children. Unique molecular identifiers were incorporated when the TCRbeta library was constructed. In TCRdb, the PCR reads were re-called with MiXCR into one record per CDR3 protein. This table holds 350,000 to 450,000 distinct CDR3 sequences, roughly 13% found once. This specimen consisted of PBMCs, obtained from the stem cell graft. These receptors came from a human donor who donated a stem cell graft to a child with Fanconi anemia.

The chain uses TRBV10-1 and TRBJ2-1; 10 bases map to TRBD2. V shed 0 bases and J 8 bases; nucleotides not matched to a gene: 4. The CDR3 has 15 residues. Germline loops: CDR1 WNHNN, CDR2 SYGVQD (reference sequence). The CDR3 DNA reads as TGCGCCAGCAGTGAGTCACTAGCGGGGCGGGATGAGCAGTTCTTC. It encodes CASSESLAGRDEQFF.

This clonotype has ten or more counts. The chain's CDR3 is CASSFLSGKNTEAFF. CDR3 sequence (DNA): TGTGCCAGCAGTTTTTTGTCAGGGAAGAACACTGAAGCTTTCTTT. The J gene is TRBJ1-1, the V gene TRBV12-3 or TRBV12-4, with a possible D match to TRBD1 (5 bases). The CDR3 extends over 15 amino acids. Trimming cost V 3 bases and J 1 base, with 12 bases left between them.

This clonotype appeared many times. The V and J genes are TRBV7-2 and TRBJ2-3; D uncertain. The CDR3 runs 12 residues. Trimming shortened V by 5 bases and J by 5 bases, and 8 bases separated the two germline ends. From germline, CDR1 is SGHTA and CDR2 FQGNSA. The CDR3: CASSIKGDTQYF. CDR3 nucleotides: TGTGCCAGCAGCATTAAAGGAGATACGCAGTATTTT.

This clonotype has ten or more counts. The chain carries TRBV7-3 and TRBJ2-2, with D perhaps matching TRBD2 (6 bases). V gave up 5 bases and J gave up 4 bases, with 17 bases separating them. The CDR3 contains 16 residues. Germline CDR1 and CDR2: SGHTA and FQGTGA. The CDR3 protein is CASSPAGGAVTGELFF. The CDR3 nucleotides read TGTGCCAGCAGCCCAGCCGGCGGGGCCGTCACCGGGGAGCTGTTTTTT. The complete variable domain, with remaining parts taken from reference TRBV7-3 and TRBJ2-2, reads GAGVSQTPSNKVTEKGKYVELRCDPISGHTALYWYRQSLGQGPEFLIYFQGTGAADDSGLPNDRFFAVRPEGSVSTLKIQRTERGDSAVYLCASSPAGGAVTGELFFGEGSRLTVL.

This clonotype was observed a few times. This chain joins TRBV27 and TRBJ1-2; D remains ambiguous. Trimming took 2 bases from V and 4 from J, leaving 8 bases between them. The CDR3 contains 13 residues. Germline loops: CDR1 MNHEY, CDR2 SMNVEV (reference sequence). In DNA form, the CDR3 reads TGTGCCAGCAGTTTAGGGCGTCCCTATGGCTACACCTTC. Protein sequence: CASSLGRPYGYTF.